This is a list of T cell receptor beta chains from one sample in a study of T cells in Graves' hyperthyroidism and ophthalmopathy. MiXCR, run by TCRdb on the multiplex PCR reads, gives a single entry per CDR3 protein. The table has 490,000 or so distinct CDR3 sequences, over 45% seen once. The sample consisted of peripheral blood or thyroid tissue (not recorded which). Receptors originate from an adult woman with Graves' disease, either hyperthyroidism or ophthalmopathy (not recorded which). CDR3s include the opening cysteine and the closing phenylalanine or tryptophan. The order of the fields is J gene, clone size, V gene, D gene, CDR3 protein, CDR3 DNA. D genes are given only for firm matches. Size is stated for part of the rows, as once, few or many counts, or as a class when the clone is expanded.

J: TRBJ1-6; size: few; V: TRBV7-9; D: TRBD1; CDR3: CASSSGTGGSYNSPLHF; DNA: TGTGCCAGCAGCTCCGGGACAGGGGGCTCATATAATTCACCCCTCCACTTT
J: TRBJ1-2; size: many; V: TRBV7-9; D: NA; CDR3: CASSLSAAERAGYTF; DNA: TGTGCCAGCAGCTTATCGGCCGCGGAAAGGGCAGGCTACACCTTC
J: TRBJ2-7; size: NA; V: TRBV29-1; D: TRBD1; CDR3: CSVSGQGTYEQYF; DNA: TGCAGCGTCTCGGGACAGGGAACCTACGAGCAGTACTTC
J: TRBJ2-7; size: few; V: TRBV29-1; D: NA; CDR3: CSVEDEREQYF; DNA: TGCAGCGTTGAAGACGAGCGGGAGCAGTACTTC
J: TRBJ1-5; size: many; V: TRBV6-1; D: NA; CDR3: CASSSRGANQPQHF; DNA: TGTGCCAGCAGTTCCCGGGGGGCCAATCAGCCCCAGCATTTT
J: TRBJ1-2; size: many; V: TRBV2; D: NA; CDR3: CASSAPGRDNYGYTF; DNA: TGTGCCAGCAGTGCCCCGGGGCGGGACAACTATGGCTACACCTTC
J: TRBJ1-4; size: once; V: TRBV20-1; D: NA; CDR3: CSGRLTTNEKLFF; DNA: TGCAGTGGGAGATTGACAACTAATGAAAAACTGTTTTTT
J: TRBJ2-7; size: few; V: TRBV15; D: TRBD2; CDR3: CATSRSLAGGLEQYF; DNA: TGTGCCACCAGCAGATCGTTAGCGGGAGGACTTGAGCAGTACTTC
J: TRBJ2-7; size: NA; V: TRBV19; D: NA; CDR3: CASSRRSDSYEQYF; DNA: TGTGCCAGTAGCCGAAGGTCAGATTCCTACGAGCAGTACTTC
J: TRBJ2-7; size: many; V: TRBV20-1; D: TRBD2; CDR3: CSAHKGAGGEQYF; DNA: TGCAGTGCCCACAAGGGTGCCGGGGGGGAGCAGTACTTC
J: TRBJ2-5; size: NA; V: TRBV7-6; D: TRBD2; CDR3: CASIVNPGTTETQYF; DNA: TGTGCCAGCATCGTTAATCCAGGGACTACAGAGACCCAGTACTTC
J: TRBJ2-5; size: once; V: TRBV25-1; D: NA; CDR3: CASSDLEAGETQYF; DNA: TGTGCCAGCAGTGATCTGGAAGCCGGAGAGACCCAGTACTTC
J: TRBJ2-5; size: NA; V: TRBV2; D: NA; CDR3: CASSGENGETQYF; DNA: TGTGCCAGCAGTGGGGAAAACGGAGAGACCCAGTACTTC
J: TRBJ2-2; size: NA; V: TRBV7-9; D: NA; CDR3: CASTHPGELFF; DNA: TGTGCCAGCACCCACCCAGGGGAGCTGTTTTTT
J: TRBJ2-7; size: NA; V: TRBV7-8; D: TRBD2; CDR3: CASRRHTSGSYEQYF; DNA: TGTGCCAGCAGAAGGCATACTAGCGGATCCTACGAGCAGTACTTC
J: TRBJ2-5; size: many; V: TRBV20-1; D: NA; CDR3: CSAGGEQGNQETQYF; DNA: TGCAGTGCTGGGGGGGAACAGGGGAATCAAGAGACCCAGTACTTC
J: TRBJ2-7; size: NA; V: TRBV2; D: TRBD2; CDR3: CASSLLSGSRLGEQYF; DNA: TGTGCCAGCAGTTTACTTAGCGGGTCCCGACTAGGCGAGCAGTACTTC
J: TRBJ2-5; size: NA; V: TRBV7-8; D: TRBD1; CDR3: CASSPGQGARTETQYF; DNA: TGTGCCAGCAGCCCCGGACAGGGGGCACGGACGGAGACCCAGTACTTC
J: TRBJ2-2; size: NA; V: TRBV5-1; D: NA; CDR3: CASSVAAGTGELFF; DNA: TGCGCCAGCAGCGTTGCGGCAGGGACCGGGGAGCTGTTTTTT
J: TRBJ2-7; size: NA; V: TRBV29-1; D: TRBD2; CDR3: CSVAGVGSYEQYF; DNA: TGCAGCGTAGCGGGAGTGGGGTCCTACGAGCAGTACTTC
J: TRBJ1-1; size: NA; V: TRBV15; D: TRBD1; CDR3: CATSSSPGQVNTEAFF; DNA: TGTGCCACCAGCAGTTCGCCGGGACAGGTGAACACTGAAGCTTTCTTT
J: TRBJ1-6; size: few; V: TRBV2; D: NA; CDR3: CAGVGAYNSPLHF; DNA: TGTGCTGGGGTTGGAGCCTATAATTCACCCCTCCACTTT
J: TRBJ2-2; size: NA; V: TRBV19; D: TRBD2; CDR3: CASSPYWLAGTGELFF; DNA: TGTGCCAGTAGCCCCTATTGGCTAGCGGGAACCGGGGAGCTGTTTTTT
J: TRBJ2-7; size: NA; V: TRBV15; D: TRBD1; CDR3: CATSKGQGAGEQYF; DNA: TGTGCCACCAGCAAAGGACAGGGGGCGGGTGAGCAGTACTTC
J: TRBJ1-1; size: few; V: TRBV20-1; D: NA; CDR3: CSANGSPGVNTEAFF; DNA: TGCAGTGCGAATGGAAGCCCAGGAGTGAACACTGAAGCTTTCTTT
J: TRBJ2-7; size: NA; V: TRBV11-2; D: NA; CDR3: CASSLYVTGRSYEQYF; DNA: TGTGCCAGCAGCTTATACGTGACAGGCCGTTCCTACGAGCAGTACTTC
J: TRBJ1-2; size: few; V: TRBV29-1; D: TRBD1; CDR3: CSTTGGSGYTF; DNA: TGCAGCACCACAGGGGGATCTGGCTACACCTTC
J: TRBJ2-5; size: NA; V: TRBV7-9; D: TRBD2; CDR3: CASSPLLAGGPETQYF; DNA: TGTGCCAGCAGCCCTCTTCTAGCGGGAGGGCCAGAGACCCAGTACTTC
J: TRBJ1-5; size: NA; V: TRBV9; D: NA; CDR3: CASSSRDWYSNQPQHF; DNA: TGTGCCAGCAGTTCCAGGGACTGGTATAGCAATCAGCCCCAGCATTTT
J: TRBJ1-1; size: NA; V: TRBV7-3; D: TRBD1; CDR3: CASSLDRKGTEAFF; DNA: TGTGCCAGCAGCCTGGACAGGAAGGGCACTGAAGCTTTCTTT
J: TRBJ1-3; size: NA; V: TRBV4-1; D: NA; CDR3: CASSQDSGEEGNTIYF; DNA: TGCGCCAGCAGCCAAGATTCGGGGGAGGAGGGAAACACCATATATTTT
J: TRBJ1-2; size: many; V: TRBV25-1; D: NA; CDR3: CASSEYRTGGYTF; DNA: TGTGCCAGCAGTGAATATAGGACTGGTGGCTACACCTTC
J: TRBJ2-2; size: NA; V: TRBV12-3/TRBV12-4; D: NA; CDR3: CASVPSMGTKPTGELFF; DNA: TGTGCCAGCGTACCGTCGATGGGGACGAAGCCCACCGGGGAGCTGTTTTTT
J: TRBJ2-5; size: NA; V: TRBV20-1; D: NA; CDR3: CSARSNNQPQYF; DNA: TGCAGTGCTAGATCAAACAATCAGCCCCAGTACTTC
J: TRBJ1-1; size: NA; V: TRBV19; D: NA; CDR3: CASSFRTLGTNTEAFF; DNA: TGTGCCAGCAGCTTTAGGACCCTCGGGACGAACACTGAAGCTTTCTTT
J: TRBJ1-1; size: NA; V: TRBV29-1; D: NA; CDR3: CSVEIRRTGKANTEAFF; DNA: TGCAGCGTTGAGATCCGACGAACAGGAAAAGCGAACACTGAAGCTTTCTTT
J: TRBJ1-6; size: NA; V: TRBV20-1; D: NA; CDR3: CSARSGIGSPLHF; DNA: TGCAGTGCTAGGTCCGGGATCGGTTCACCCCTCCACTTT
J: TRBJ2-7; size: few; V: TRBV7-9; D: NA; CDR3: CASRSGVYEQYF; DNA: TGTGCCAGCAGATCAGGAGTTTACGAGCAGTACTTC